Here is one T cell receptor (beta chain) with its context. The data were taken from a study of OX40 agonist ivuxolimab in advanced cancers. Using immunoSEQ multiplex PCR, the repertoire was profiled, and TCRdb retains in-frame clones only, with some absent. This sample yields 65,000 to 75,000 clones, of which approximately 81% are seen a single time; roughly 2% belongs to the top ten. The clonotype originates from an adult with an advanced solid tumor such as melanoma, head and neck, liver or kidney cancer. The material sequenced was CD4+ or CD8+ T cells sorted from blood, taken in a trial of the OX40 agonist ivuxolimab.

CDR3 coding DNA: TGTGCCAGCAGTTTATGGGGACCGGGGGAGACCCAGTACTTC. The encoded protein is CASSLWGPGETQYF. The rearrangement uses TRBV28 and TRBJ2-5; possibly TRBD1 or TRBD2 for D (5 bases each). Germline V gene sequence: CDR1 MDHEN, CDR2 SYDVKM. The V and J ends lost 0 bases and 5 bases respectively, with 10 bases between them. The CDR3 consists of 14 residues.